This T cell receptor beta chain was found in a study of T-cell reconstitution after alpha-beta-depleted transplantation in children. Study outcomes and limitations: Some patients' high day-60 TCRbeta diversity was attributed to recipient cells surviving conditioning. By about two months after transplant, alpha-beta T cells reportedly arose from several hundred graft clones that had expanded.

There are many counts of this clonotype. Its antigen is unidentified. CDR3 length: 13 amino acids. V was pared by 0 bases and J by 7 bases, with 10 bases between. The germline gives CDR1 DFQATT, CDR2 SNEGSKA (reference sequence). As it was prepared, the TCRbeta library received unique molecular identifiers. One entry per CDR3 protein, called by TCRdb with MiXCR from the PCR reads. The sample lists about 440,000 distinct CDR3 sequences, 43% occurring once. Here the sequenced sample was PBMCs, taken before TCRalphabeta/CD19-depleted stem cell transplant. The chain links TRBV20-1 to TRBJ1-5; D not resolved. The sequence came from a girl aged 2-15 years with aplastic anemia, due to receive a stem cell transplant. The CDR3 spells CSAREGGNQPQHF. As DNA, the CDR3 is TGCAGTGCTAGAGAAGGAGGGAACCAGCCCCAGCATTTT.